This TCR beta chain is drawn from a study of blood T cell repertoires in COVID-19. In the study overall: Collection of acute and convalescent COVID-19 samples took place in the United States, Italy and Spain.

Produced via immunoSEQ multiplex PCR; TCRdb's table is partial and in-frame only. The data hold 200,000 to 250,000 clones, with under 90% observed a single time. This receptor was identified in a young man with active or convalescent COVID-19. Sequencing input: peripheral blood.

The CDR3 DNA is TGTGCCAGCAGCTTGAGAGGGGGCTGGTCACCCCTCCACTTT. Its protein product is CASSLRGGWSPLHF. The chain uses TRBV5-4 and TRBJ1-6; 7 bases are a match to TRBD1. V was pared by 1 base and J by 10 bases, with 5 bases of the junction left unmatched. Germline values: CDR1 SGHNT, CDR2 YYREEE (reference sequence). The CDR3 has 14 amino acids.